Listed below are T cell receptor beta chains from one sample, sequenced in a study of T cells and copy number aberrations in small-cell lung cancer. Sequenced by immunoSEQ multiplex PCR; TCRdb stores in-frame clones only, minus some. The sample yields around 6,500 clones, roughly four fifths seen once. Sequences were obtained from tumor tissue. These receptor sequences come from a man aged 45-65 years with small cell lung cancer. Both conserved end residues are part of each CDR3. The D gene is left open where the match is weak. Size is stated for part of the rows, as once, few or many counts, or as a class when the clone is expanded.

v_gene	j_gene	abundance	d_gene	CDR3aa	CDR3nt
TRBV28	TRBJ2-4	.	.	CASSGARLMNIQYF	TGTGCCAGCAGTGGGGCAAGATTGATGAACATTCAGTACTTC
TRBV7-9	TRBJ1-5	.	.	CASSRTLDQPQHF	TGTGCCAGCAGCCGAACCCTTGATCAGCCCCAGCATTTT
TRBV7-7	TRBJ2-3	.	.	CASSSEFTDTQYF	TGTGCTAGCAGCTCCGAATTCACAGATACGCAGTATTTT
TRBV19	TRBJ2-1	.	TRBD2	CASRYRGTSEYNEQFF	TGTGCCAGTAGGTACAGGGGGACTAGCGAATACAATGAGCAGTTCTTC
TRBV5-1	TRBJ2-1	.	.	CASSLESSYNEQFF	TGCGCCAGCAGCTTAGAGAGCTCCTACAATGAGCAGTTCTTC
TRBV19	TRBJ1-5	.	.	CASTPGPGSNQPQHF	TGTGCCAGTACTCCGGGCCCTGGGAGCAATCAGCCCCAGCATTTT
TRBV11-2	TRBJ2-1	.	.	CASSRGAAYNEQFF	TGTGCCAGCAGCCGTGGGGCTGCCTACAATGAGCAGTTCTTC
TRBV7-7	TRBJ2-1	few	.	CASSREQDNEQFF	TGTGCTAGCAGCCGAGAACAGGACAATGAGCAGTTCTTC
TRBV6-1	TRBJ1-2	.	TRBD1	CASSEWTGGNYGYTF	TGTGCCAGCAGTGAGTGGACAGGCGGGAACTATGGCTACACCTTC
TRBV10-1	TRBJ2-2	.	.	CASSVGTGELFF	TGCGCCAGCAGTGTTGGCACCGGGGAGCTGTTTTTT
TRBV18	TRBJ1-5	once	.	CASSPTAGNQPQHF	TGTGCCAGCTCACCTACCGCCGGGAATCAGCCCCAGCATTTT
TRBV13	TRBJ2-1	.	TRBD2	CASSALLAGGGNKQFF	TGTGCCAGCAGCGCCCTGTTAGCGGGAGGAGGGAATAAGCAGTTCTTC
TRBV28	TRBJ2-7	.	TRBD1	CASSQPTTGTGQPYEQYF	TGTGCCAGCAGCCAACCTACCACCGGGACAGGGCAACCCTACGAGCAGTACTTC
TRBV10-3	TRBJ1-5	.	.	CAISESQGNQPQHF	TGTGCCATCAGTGAGTCGCAGGGCAATCAGCCCCAGCATTTT
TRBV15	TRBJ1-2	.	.	CATQRGSSGYTF	TGTGCCACCCAGAGGGGTAGTAGTGGCTACACCTTC
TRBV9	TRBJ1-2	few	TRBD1	CASSDRQGYGYTF	TGTGCCAGCAGCGACCGACAGGGCTATGGCTACACCTTC
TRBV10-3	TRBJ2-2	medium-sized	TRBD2	CAISDATSGFYTGELFF	TGTGCCATCAGTGATGCGACTAGCGGGTTTTACACCGGGGAGCTGTTTTTT
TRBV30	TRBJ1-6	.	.	CAWKGGGLNSPLHF	TGTGCCTGGAAAGGCGGGGGCCTGAATTCACCCCTCCACTTT
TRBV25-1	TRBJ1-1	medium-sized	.	CASSESSRGRAFF	TGTGCCAGCAGTGAATCATCGAGGGGACGAGCTTTCTTT
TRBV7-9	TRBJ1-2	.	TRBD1	CASRSDRDPLYGYTF	TGTGCCAGCAGATCCGACAGGGACCCTCTCTATGGCTACACCTTC
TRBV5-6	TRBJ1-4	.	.	CASSPGPWNEKLFF	TGTGCCAGCAGCCCAGGACCGTGGAATGAAAAACTGTTTTTT
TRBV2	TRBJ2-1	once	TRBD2	CASSERGAAYNEQFF	TGTGCCAGCAGTGAGCGGGGGGCCGCCTACAATGAGCAGTTCTTC